Listed below are T cell receptor beta chains from one sample, sequenced in a study of shared clonotypes between healthy human individuals. Sequenced by immunoSEQ multiplex PCR; TCRdb stores in-frame clones only, minus some. The repertoire consists of 2.3 million or so clones, with approximately 93% occurring once and the leading ten covering 0.35% to 0.45%. Sample: naive CD4+ T cells from PBMCs. The source of these receptors is a man in his late teens or twenties in good health. Some clones in this sample may be carry-over from other donors' samples. The CDR3 runs from the conserved cysteine through the conserved F or W. Each record gives: V gene, clone size, J gene, D gene, CDR3 protein, CDR3 DNA. The D gene is left open where the match is weak. Part of the rows lack a size; the others show once, few, many or a class for expanded clones.

TRBV6-5	NA	TRBJ2-7	TRBD2	CASSLGLAGHYEQYF	TGTGCCAGCAGCCTGGGACTAGCGGGACACTACGAGCAGTACTTC
TRBV19	NA	TRBJ2-3	TRBD1	CASSTGQGTDTQYF	TGTGCCAGTAGTACCGGACAGGGCACAGATACGCAGTATTTT
TRBV6-1	NA	TRBJ2-1	TRBD1	CASSVRDRGYYEQFF	TGTGCCAGCAGTGTCCGGGACAGGGGTTACTATGAGCAGTTCTTC
TRBV28	NA	TRBJ1-5	TRBD1	CASSRDRGPQPQHF	TGTGCCAGCAGCCGGGACAGGGGGCCTCAGCCCCAGCATTTT
TRBV6-5	NA	TRBJ2-3	NA	CASSARGADTQYF	TGTGCCAGCAGCGCCAGAGGGGCAGATACGCAGTATTTT
TRBV29-1	NA	TRBJ1-2	TRBD1	CSGGQGDGYTF	TGCAGCGGCGGACAGGGTGATGGCTACACCTTC
TRBV19	NA	TRBJ1-4	NA	CASSIQGSEREKLFF	TGTGCCAGTAGTATTCAGGGGTCTGAGCGCGAAAAACTGTTTTTT
TRBV19	NA	TRBJ1-3	TRBD1	CASSITGDTGNTIYF	TGTGCCAGTAGTATCACAGGGGACACCGGAAACACCATATATTTT
TRBV15	NA	TRBJ2-6	NA	CATSRVSGANVLTF	TGTGCCACCAGCAGAGTCTCTGGGGCCAACGTCCTGACTTTC
TRBV25-1	NA	TRBJ2-1	TRBD1	CASSLTGTGYNEQFF	TGTGCCAGCAGTCTAACCGGGACAGGGTACAATGAGCAGTTCTTC
TRBV5-1	once	TRBJ2-5	NA	CASNAGQWKETQYF	TGCGCCAGCAATGCGGGACAGTGGAAAGAGACCCAGTACTTC
TRBV5-1	NA	TRBJ2-3	NA	CASRVSGDTDTQYF	TGCGCCAGCAGAGTTTCAGGGGACACAGATACGCAGTATTTT
TRBV6-1	NA	TRBJ1-2	NA	CASSDRGGFYGYTF	TGTGCCAGCAGTGATCGGGGGGGCTTCTATGGCTACACCTTC
TRBV4-2	NA	TRBJ1-2	TRBD1	CASSQEQGAGYGYTF	TGTGCCAGCAGCCAAGAGCAGGGGGCAGGGTATGGCTACACCTTC
TRBV7-9	NA	TRBJ2-7	NA	CASSLAGYPYEQYF	TGTGCCAGCAGTCTCGCAGGGTATCCCTACGAGCAGTACTTC
TRBV18	NA	TRBJ2-7	NA	CASSSLGPYEQYF	TGTGCCAGCTCGTCATTGGGCCCCTACGAGCAGTACTTC
TRBV19	NA	TRBJ1-5	NA	CASRTTQGYNQPQHF	TGTGCCAGTAGGACCACTCAGGGGTACAATCAGCCCCAGCATTTT
TRBV25-1	NA	TRBJ2-3	NA	CASTEGLPTDTQYF	TGTGCCAGCACTGAGGGACTCCCCACAGATACGCAGTATTTT
TRBV7-3	NA	TRBJ2-1	NA	CASSPTLESSEQFF	TGTGCCAGCAGCCCAACACTAGAATCTTCAGAGCAGTTCTTC
TRBV28	NA	TRBJ2-7	TRBD1	CASSPRGRQGREQYF	TGTGCCAGCAGTCCCCGAGGGCGACAGGGTCGGGAGCAGTACTTC
TRBV10-3	NA	TRBJ2-1	NA	CAGASSSNEQFF	TGTGCCGGAGCGTCCTCTAGCAATGAGCAGTTCTTC
TRBV29-1	NA	TRBJ2-2	NA	CSVGSYTGELFF	TGCAGCGTTGGCAGTTACACCGGGGAGCTGTTTTTT
TRBV30	NA	TRBJ2-5	NA	CAWRSEETQYF	TGTGCCTGGAGATCAGAAGAGACCCAGTACTTC
TRBV28	NA	TRBJ2-7	TRBD1	CASSFDLQGARSYEQYF	TGTGCCAGCAGTTTTGATCTACAGGGGGCACGATCCTACGAGCAGTACTTC
TRBV28	NA	TRBJ2-7	TRBD2	CASSGAGDFSYEQYF	TGTGCCAGCAGTGGGGCGGGGGATTTCTCCTACGAGCAGTACTTC
TRBV30	NA	TRBJ2-1	NA	CACRLSSYNEQFF	TGTGCCTGTAGATTGAGCTCCTACAATGAGCAGTTCTTC
TRBV5-1	NA	TRBJ2-2	NA	CASSLGLVNTGELFF	TGCGCCAGCAGCTTGGGGTTGGTGAACACCGGGGAGCTGTTTTTT
TRBV11-2	few	TRBJ2-2	NA	CASRLTNTGELFF	TGTGCCAGCAGACTGACGAACACCGGGGAGCTGTTTTTT
TRBV7-8	NA	TRBJ1-5	NA	CASSPTTTGLGNQPQHF	TGTGCCAGCAGCCCGACCACCACAGGGTTGGGCAATCAGCCCCAGCATTTT
TRBV11-3	once	TRBJ2-1	NA	CASSRANEQFF	TGTGCCAGCAGTCGGGCCAATGAGCAGTTCTTC
TRBV9	NA	TRBJ1-2	NA	CASSVEGGLQGGYTF	TGTGCCAGCAGCGTGGAGGGGGGTCTCCAGGGAGGCTACACCTTC
TRBV18	once	TRBJ2-7	NA	CASSLREGDEQYF	TGTGCCAGCTCACTCAGGGAAGGCGACGAGCAGTACTTC
TRBV7-9	NA	TRBJ1-1	NA	CASSLRRNTEAFF	TGTGCCAGCAGCTTAAGGAGGAACACTGAAGCTTTCTTT
TRBV28	NA	TRBJ1-2	NA	CASSAPNYGYTF	TGTGCCAGCAGTGCCCCGAACTATGGCTACACCTTC
TRBV7-9	NA	TRBJ1-1	NA	CASSLMGSTEAFF	TGTGCCAGCAGCTTAATGGGGAGCACTGAAGCTTTCTTT
TRBV18	NA	TRBJ2-5	NA	CASSPAGAGETQYF	TGTGCCAGCTCACCCGCAGGGGCAGGAGAGACCCAGTACTTC
TRBV7-2	NA	TRBJ2-6	NA	CASGPGPHSGANVLTF	TGTGCCAGTGGCCCAGGACCCCACTCTGGGGCCAATGTCCTGACTTTC
TRBV4-1	NA	TRBJ2-6	NA	CASSHPYILPSGANVLTF	TGCGCCAGCAGCCATCCTTACATACTTCCCTCTGGGGCCAACGTCCTGACTTTC
TRBV28	NA	TRBJ2-2	NA	CASSLKGDRAGELFF	TGTGCCAGCAGTTTAAAGGGGGACCGGGCCGGGGAGCTGTTTTTT
TRBV5-6	NA	TRBJ1-4	NA	CASSRRVTNEKLFF	TGTGCCAGCAGCAGGAGGGTAACTAATGAAAAACTGTTTTTT
TRBV29-1	NA	TRBJ2-1	TRBD1	CSSTGTHNEQFF	TGCAGCTCGACAGGGACCCACAATGAGCAGTTCTTC
TRBV6-6	NA	TRBJ1-1	NA	CASSPGVEAFF	TGTGCCAGCAGCCCCGGGGTGGAAGCTTTCTTT
TRBV7-2	NA	TRBJ2-6	TRBD1	CASSFRGRLTGANVLTF	TGTGCCAGCAGCTTCAGGGGGCGCTTAACTGGGGCCAACGTCCTGACTTTC